A selection of T cell receptor beta chains follows, all from one sample in a study of OX40 agonist ivuxolimab in advanced cancers. Clones were read by immunoSEQ multiplex PCR, and TCRdb kept only the in-frame ones, dropping some. This sample has about 61,000 clones; about 88% occur once, and the top ten carry roughly 1.1%. This specimen consisted of CD4+ or CD8+ T cells sorted from blood, obtained in a trial of the OX40 agonist ivuxolimab. Receptors were obtained from an adult with an advanced solid tumor such as melanoma, head and neck, liver or kidney cancer. CDR3s include the opening cysteine and the closing phenylalanine or tryptophan. The D gene is left open where the match is weak. The size entry is marked missing in some rows and otherwise reads once, few, many or a size class.

j_call | clone_size | d_call | v_call | cdr3_nt | cdr3_aa
TRBJ1-2 | NA | TRBD1 | TRBV5-1 | TGCGCCAGCAGCTTGGGCCTCGCGGGACAGGGCCTTACTAACTATGGCTACACCTTC | CASSLGLAGQGLTNYGYTF
TRBJ1-3 | NA | NA | TRBV18 | TGTGCCAGCTCACCACTCCGGGGCCCGGTCGTATCTGGAAACACCATATATTTT | CASSPLRGPVVSGNTIYF
TRBJ1-5 | NA | NA | TRBV2 | TGTGCCAGCAGTGAAAACTCCAAAAGCAATCAGCCCCAGCATTTT | CASSENSKSNQPQHF
TRBJ1-1 | NA | NA | TRBV18 | TGTGCCAGCTCACCCCCTCCAGGGTTTCTCGAAGCTTTCTTT | CASSPPPGFLEAFF
TRBJ2-7 | NA | NA | TRBV29-1 | TGCAGCGTTGAATTGGGCCCGTCGGCAGGGACTCTGTCCTACGAGCAGTACTTC | CSVELGPSAGTLSYEQYF
TRBJ1-2 | NA | TRBD1 | TRBV7-2 | TGTGCCAGCAGCTTACTGGGACAGGATGACTATGGCTACACCTTC | CASSLLGQDDYGYTF
TRBJ2-5 | NA | NA | TRBV5-3 | TGTGCCAGAAGCATCCGGGACAACCAAGAGACCCAGTACTTC | CARSIRDNQETQYF
TRBJ2-2 | NA | NA | TRBV5-8 | TGTGCCAGCAGCAGGGGACTGACGAACACCGGGGAGCTGTTTTTT | CASSRGLTNTGELFF
TRBJ1-2 | NA | NA | TRBV7-8 | TGTGCCAGCAGCTTAGTAGGCGGAGGGGCTGCCTATGGCTACACCTTC | CASSLVGGGAAYGYTF
TRBJ2-2 | NA | NA | TRBV5-1 | TGCGCCAGCAGGGTGTTGGTGAACACCGGGGAGCTGTTTTTT | CASRVLVNTGELFF
TRBJ1-6 | NA | TRBD1 | TRBV18 | TGTGCCAGCTCACCCGACGGGACAGGCGTTTCACCCCTCCACTTT | CASSPDGTGVSPLHF
TRBJ1-2 | NA | NA | TRBV18 | TGTGCCAGCTCAACCGTGGGGGAAGCTAACTATGGCTACACCTTC | CASSTVGEANYGYTF
TRBJ2-2 | NA | NA | TRBV19 | TGTGCCAGTAATATCGGGGCAGTAAACACCGGGGAGCTGTTTTTT | CASNIGAVNTGELFF
TRBJ2-3 | NA | NA | TRBV30 | TGTGCCTGGAGGCGTAGGTTAAGCACAGATACGCAGTATTTT | CAWRRRLSTDTQYF
TRBJ2-1 | NA | NA | TRBV6-1 | TGTGCCAGCACAAGGGAGGCCTCCTACAATGAGCAGTTCTTC | CASTREASYNEQFF
TRBJ2-1 | NA | NA | TRBV5-1 | TGCGCCAGCAGTCCGTACCTAGAACCTAACAATGAGCAGTTCTTC | CASSPYLEPNNEQFF
TRBJ1-2 | NA | TRBD1 | TRBV19 | TGTGCCAGCAGGACAGGGAGCTATGGCTACACCTTC | CASRTGSYGYTF
TRBJ1-3 | once | NA | TRBV18 | TGTGCCAGCTCGACAGGTAACCTTCTCTCTGGAAACACCATATATTTT | CASSTGNLLSGNTIYF
TRBJ2-7 | NA | TRBD1 | TRBV5-1 | TGCGCCAGCAGCTTGGGGACAGGGGTTTTAATCTACGAGCAGTACTTC | CASSLGTGVLIYEQYF
TRBJ2-7 | NA | NA | TRBV9 | TGTGCCAGCAGCCCCCGGGGGGACACCATTGCCTACGAGCAGTACTTC | CASSPRGDTIAYEQYF
TRBJ2-3 | NA | TRBD1 | TRBV29-1 | TGCAGCGTTGCGGGACAGGGGGGCGCAGGTCCCCCAGATACGCAGTATTTT | CSVAGQGGAGPPDTQYF
TRBJ1-2 | NA | NA | TRBV9 | TGTGCCAGCAGTTCTTACTCGGGCAGTTTCTATGGCTACACCTTC | CASSSYSGSFYGYTF
TRBJ1-1 | NA | TRBD1 | TRBV5-1 | TGCGCCAGCAGCACACAACCGCAGGGGGGGAGGACTGAAGCTTTCTTT | CASSTQPQGGRTEAFF
TRBJ1-5 | NA | TRBD1 | TRBV30 | TGTGCCTGGAGTGTTAGCGGGACAGCATATAGCAATCAGCCCCAGCATTTT | CAWSVSGTAYSNQPQHF
TRBJ2-3 | NA | TRBD2 | TRBV13 | TGTGCCAGCAGCCCTCAGCGGGGTGACACAGATACGCAGTATTTT | CASSPQRGDTDTQYF
TRBJ2-7 | NA | NA | TRBV4-1 | TGCGCCAGCAGCCATTCCTTCCGTCCCCCCTACGAGCAGTACTTC | CASSHSFRPPYEQYF
TRBJ1-1 | NA | TRBD1 | TRBV5-1 | TGCGCCAGCAGCCCAATCAGACAGGGGGCGAACACTGAAGCTTTCTTT | CASSPIRQGANTEAFF
TRBJ1-5 | few | TRBD1 | TRBV10-2 | TGCGCCAGCAGGGGGACAGGGGGTGATCAGCCCCAGCATTTT | CASRGTGGDQPQHF
TRBJ2-5 | NA | NA | TRBV5-1 | TGCGCCAGCAGCTTGGGGCGCAGGGAGGAGACCCAGTACTTC | CASSLGRREETQYF
TRBJ2-1 | NA | TRBD2 | TRBV15 | TGTGCCACCAGCCCTCAACTAGCGGGGCCTGTTAATGAGCAGTTCTTC | CATSPQLAGPVNEQFF
TRBJ2-2 | NA | NA | TRBV4-1 | TGCGCCAGCAGCCAGGGCTGGGCGAACACCGGGGAGCTGTTTTTT | CASSQGWANTGELFF
TRBJ1-1 | NA | NA | TRBV18 | TGTGCCAGCTCGCTAGGAGAGGGGCGGACTGAAGCTTTCTTT | CASSLGEGRTEAFF
TRBJ2-7 | NA | TRBD2 | TRBV18 | TGTGCCAGCTCACCACCGGGGCTAGCGGGGAGCCTCTACGAGCAGTACTTC | CASSPPGLAGSLYEQYF
TRBJ1-5 | once | NA | TRBV28 | TGTGCCAGCAGGGGGGGAAGCAATCAGCCCCAGCATTTT | CASRGGSNQPQHF
TRBJ2-7 | NA | NA | TRBV29-1 | TGCAGCGTTGAAGAAGTGGCACGGCAGTACTTC | CSVEEVARQYF
TRBJ2-7 | NA | TRBD2 | TRBV5-5 | TGTGCCAGCAGCTTGGTGGCTAGCGGGGGCTACGAGCAGTACTTC | CASSLVASGGYEQYF